This T cell receptor beta chain was sequenced in a study of cytotoxic CD8 clonotypes in ibrutinib-treated CLL (dated by TCRdb to the early 2020s). About the study as a whole: The cohort included more than 14 treatment-naive and ten to eleven relapsed/refractory patients; some 18 were IGHV unmutated. Responses were partial in about 25 patients and complete in 2; after median roughly 69 months follow-up, some 15 stayed in remission and 12 progressed. Response samples were obtained after a median of approximately twelve months of treatment, with a range of about 6 to 36 months. Samples averaged approximately 260,000 productive templates and tens of thousands of productive rearrangements. Of the 90 or so participants in the trial, 25 to 30 had longitudinal samples available. Cryopreserved peripheral blood mononuclear cells were obtained prior to treatment, at the time of response, and at either disease progression or sustained remission. General findings and caveats noted by the study authors: Sampling times were not matched between patients in sustained remission and patients whose disease was progressing, and lymph node repertoires were not examined. Public clonotypes were rare and either shrank or stayed stable during treatment, and the rise in clonality at ibrutinib response reflected expansion of private clonotypes. Clonality increased at ibrutinib response, stayed stable in sustained remission, and fell back toward baseline at progression. Baseline clonality exceeded that of age-matched healthy donors and correlated strongly with circulating CD8+ T-cell counts.

A note on this clone: No antigen is known for it. The input lacks base qualities; no much larger clone sits a single base away.

A MiSeq instrument was used for deep resolution sequencing, which targeted depths ranging from 1 in 1 million up to 1 in 200,000 T cells, with coverage averaging 10x for each clonotype. The immunoSEQ hsTCRB Kit was used to generate TCR beta libraries. Per the authors' processing: Data were analyzed with ImmunoSEQ Data Assistant and ImmunoSEQ Analyzer, with V, D and J genes assigned per IMGT definitions. Clonality, which ranges from 0 to 1, was calculated as one minus the normalized Shannon entropy of productive rearrangement frequencies. Public clonotype analysis was restricted to overrepresented clonotypes comprising at least 0.05% of each patient's repertoire. Thirteen age-matched healthy donor repertoires from immuneACCESS were used as controls for clonality. In its TCRdb copy, this immuneACCESS table keeps in-frame sequences only and misses some clones. Where compared with another copy, unresolved V genes explain less than half of these, and the others have no known cause. V, J and clone size are those of that table, while D and trimming were read from the DNA. The sample table holds around 24,000 clones, of which around 84% were seen once. The ten largest clones capture around 8.5% of the sample.

Roughly 1.8 micrograms of genomic DNA were extracted from cryopreserved PBMCs for TCR beta library preparation. Longitudinal blood samples from CLL patients on ibrutinib monotherapy were analyzed using high-throughput TCR beta sequencing. The patients were enrolled in a single-center, open-label phase 2 trial of ibrutinib monotherapy. This clonotype was obtained from a human donor with chronic lymphocytic leukemia. The material sequenced was PBMCs, taken before ibrutinib treatment.

The sequence in DNA is TGTGCCAGCAGCTTGGGGACTAGCGCGAGGCAGGAGACCCAGTACTTC. The resulting protein is CASSLGTSARQETQYF. The chain is made from TRBV5-4 and TRBJ2-5, with 9 bases aligning to TRBD2. The germline V and J ends show losses of 0 bases and 5 bases respectively, and no gene match explains 8 bases of the junction. CDR1 and CDR2, looked up from the germline V gene (reference sequence), are SGHNT and YYREEE. The CDR3 runs 16 amino acids, cysteine and phenylalanine included. Only the CDR3 part of the read is kept: 48 bases, read in frame from the first base.